This T cell receptor beta chain was sequenced during a study of T cell changes during pregnancy in multiple sclerosis. Clones were read by immunoSEQ multiplex PCR, and TCRdb kept only the in-frame ones, dropping some. The repertoire has about 70,000 clones, about 94% of them found once; the top ten carry about 0.61%. CDR1 and CDR2 (germline): MDHEN, SYDVKM. The CDR3 spans 15 residues. V was pared by 1 base and J by 7 bases, with 16 bases between. This sequence joins TRBV28 and TRBJ1-1; possible D gene TRBD1, 5 bases. The TCR sequence derives from a female donor with multiple sclerosis, enrolled in a pregnancy study. Here the sequenced sample was peripheral blood, taken in the third trimester of pregnancy. Written as DNA, the CDR3 is TGTGCCAGCAGTTTATTGGACATCCTCAGGGATGAAGCTTTCTTT. This sequence encodes CASSLLDILRDEAFF.